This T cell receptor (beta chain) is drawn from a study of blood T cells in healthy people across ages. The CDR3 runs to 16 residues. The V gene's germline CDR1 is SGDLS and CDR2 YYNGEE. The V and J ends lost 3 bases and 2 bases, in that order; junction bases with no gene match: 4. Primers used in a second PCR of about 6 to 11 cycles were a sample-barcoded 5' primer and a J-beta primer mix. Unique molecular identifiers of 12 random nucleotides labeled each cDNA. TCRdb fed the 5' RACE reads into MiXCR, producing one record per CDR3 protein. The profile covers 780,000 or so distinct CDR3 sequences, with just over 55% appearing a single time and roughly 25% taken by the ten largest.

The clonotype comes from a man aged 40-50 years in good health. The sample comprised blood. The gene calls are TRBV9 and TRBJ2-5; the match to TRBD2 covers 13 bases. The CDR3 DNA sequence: TGTGCCAGCAGCGCCTCGGGACTAGCGGGGCAAGAGACCCAGTACTTC. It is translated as CASSASGLAGQETQYF.